This TCR beta chain comes out of a study of beta chain features in type 1 diabetes (dated by TCRdb to 2017 to 2018). In terms of the full investigation: Mean age, gender distribution, total cell number and subset yield did not differ between patients and healthy donors. Across all samples, fewer than 130 million sorted cells were examined, and cell number per subset correlated strongly with RNA yield. The study compared TCRB repertoires of sorted circulating CD4+ T cell subsets between recently diagnosed type 1 diabetes patients and matched healthy donors. Whereas all 28 donors provided naive and central memory subsets, regulatory and stem cell-like memory subsets were isolated from just 8 patients and about eight healthy donors.

The CDR3 contains 15 residues, cysteine and phenylalanine counted. Only the CDR3 DNA is retained, 45 bases long and in frame from the first base. V and J are trimmed by 6 bases and 7 bases, and the gene matches miss 11 bases of the junction. Sequences LNHDA (CDR1) and SQIVND (CDR2) are obtained from the germline V gene (reference sequence). From each donor, a single peripheral blood sample of approximately 120 mL on average was drawn into heparinised tubes. A BD FACSAria II was used to sort naive, central memory, regulatory and stem cell-like memory CD4+ T cells with a panel that included CD45RO, CCR7, CD25, CD127, CD95 and CD27. A purity above 98% was achieved for all sorted populations. PBMCs were separated immediately by Lymphoprep density gradient centrifugation and were stained directly, without being cultured. To minimize batch effects, samples were stained and sorted in pairs, one healthy donor with one patient per experiment.

This clone was seen a handful of times. Which antigen it targets is not known. No much larger clonotype is one base removed from it; base qualities were not supplied. The entire amount of isolated RNA was reverse transcribed using the High Capacity cDNA Reverse Transcription Kit, so the sequenced TCRB transcripts were expressed ones. Naive, central memory and regulatory T cell samples underwent deep immunoSEQ sequencing, averaging around 4 million total reads per sample. Sorted cells were lysed in RLT buffer and RNA was extracted with DNase-treated RNeasy Micro or Mini kits, depending on cell number. Each cell subset was processed on its own to prevent cross-contamination, while patient and healthy donor samples were processed together. Using the immunoSEQ multiplex PCR, TCRB sequences were amplified from cDNA into 87-bp fragments spanning the CDR3 region. Sequencing of the amplicons was performed on the Illumina HiSeq platform. Per the source publication's procedure: Synthetic template baselines were used to correct PCR bias computationally, reads within Hamming distance 2 were collapsed, and singletons that could not be merged were discarded. Reads were aligned to IMGT to assign V, D and J genes, CDR3 length, and insertions or deletions at six rearrangement sites. Clonotype counts were normalized to sorted cell number within each subset before computing true diversity and Gini coefficients with the tcR R package. The overlap coefficient, calculated on TCRB nucleotide sequences, was used to measure repertoire sharing. Out-of-frame TCRB sequences from naive cells were analyzed to stand in for the pre-selection repertoire. TCRdb stores this immuneACCESS table with in-frame sequences only. Part of the clones is absent; in the studies checked, under half of the shortfall reflects unresolved V genes, and no reason is known for the rest. That table gives V, J and clone size, and the DNA gave D and trimming. Within this sample are 200,000 to 250,000 clones, with about 15% of them counted one time only. Clones ranked in the top ten supply roughly 0.019% of the sample.

Overall results and qualifications from the work: Because cDNA was sequenced instead of genomic DNA, activated cells with high expression could be over-represented, although the groups did not differ in activation or CD3 levels. Shorter templates might be favored by PCR, yet because patient and control samples were amplified and corrected together, any such skew would affect both groups equally. Because the HLA sub-analyses included only small numbers of individuals, any influence of HLA type on TCRB rearrangement was left unresolved. Fewer insertions and more nucleotide deletions at VDJ recombination sites were observed in patients with type 1 diabetes, implying thymic rearrangement abnormalities. A moderate but significant shortening of TCRB CDR3 length was observed in type 1 diabetes patients in all four CD4+ subsets. Naive, central memory and regulatory TCRB repertoires appeared to be more alike among patients than among healthy donors.

This TCR came from a man aged 30 to 45 with type 1 diabetes. Sample: naive CD4+ T cells from blood. The label giving this sample's cell subset or site can be read as: true naive CD4+ T cells. The chain is encoded by TRBV19 joined to TRBJ1-5, and 8 junction bases match TRBD1. CDR3 protein: CASSTDGTGRQPQHF. The DNA reads as follows: TGTGCCAGTAGCACGGACGGGACAGGACGCCAGCCCCAGCATTTT.